The text below deals with one T cell receptor (beta chain). Its antigen target is currently unknown. No qualities accompany the bases; no much larger clone lies one base away. The data belong to a study of blood T cell repertoires in COVID-19 (dated by TCRdb to about 2020). For the wider study: Collaborator samples came from the United States, Italy and Spain and covered acute and convalescent phases of COVID-19. Deeply sampled blood TCRbeta repertoires from subjects exposed to, actively infected with, or recovered from COVID-19 were included in the dataset. Where available, HLA class I and class II types were obtained from metadata supplied by the sample provider rather than from assay-based typing. The samples were drawn from two sources: the first 160 participants of the ongoing ImmuneRACE study, and fewer than 1,500 subjects contributed by 6 global collaborators. The sample metadata nearly always contained a de-identified subject ID, COVID-19 status, age in years and sex. The repertoires were released in a freely available public database intended as a resource for research on the immune response to SARS-CoV-2. The prospective study material was composed of cDNA or gDNA derived from T cells, B-cell-depleted T cells, or PBMCs.

Study-level results and caveats: How much clinical and demographic metadata was included differed by source and by participant, and the metadata was provided uncurated.

The immunoSEQ Assay, a bias-controlled multiplex PCR, was used to amplify TCRbeta CDR3 regions from genomic DNA. Turning to the authors' computational methods: The number of nucleated cells in each sample was estimated by amplification of reference gene primers within the assay. Sequence reads were collapsed and filtered to measure the absolute abundance of every unique TCRbeta CDR3 rearrangement. For each sample, productive Simpson clonality was calculated by taking the square root of Simpson's diversity index across productive rearrangements. The clones in this table, taken by TCRdb from immuneACCESS, are in-frame only. Not every clone is retained; where verified, under half of the shortfall comes from an unresolved V gene, and the cause of the rest is unknown. D and trimming were read from the DNA, whereas the V and J calls and clone size are those reported in that table. Here the sample has more than 250,000 clones; roughly 90% occur a single time. Roughly 20% of the sample goes to the ten largest clones.

Between the V and J ends, shortened by 2 bases and 3 bases respectively, the junction contains 17 bases. CDR1 and CDR2 are drawn from the germline V gene: SGHDN, FVKESK. The cysteine opens and the phenylalanine closes a CDR3 of 16 amino acids. The read is trimmed to its CDR3 DNA, 48 bases read in frame from base 1. Enrolling through a virtual design, the prospective study's participants ranged in age from roughly 18 to 89 years and lived across some 23 United States geographic areas. In the prospective study, cohorts were assigned on the basis of participant-reported clinical history obtained from a screening survey and a study questionnaire. Recovered participants in ImmuneRACE Cohort 3 were defined as having two consecutive negative NP/OP PCR tests, clearance from a healthcare professional, or resolution of symptoms. In the prospective study, mobile phlebotomists collected whole blood, serum and a nasopharyngeal or oropharyngeal swab from each participant. Additional blood draws and questionnaires over a 2-month period could optionally be provided by prospective study participants. Before DNA extraction, blood samples from the prospective study were shipped at room temperature or frozen.

The chain links TRBV14 with TRBJ2-7; a tentative D call is TRBD1 (5 bases match). This TCR derives from a woman in her twenties or thirties who had recovered from COVID-19. The specimen sequenced was PBMCs or T cells enriched from blood (not recorded which). The CDR3 protein sequence reads: CASSQTTVKDRYEQYF. The bases are TGTGCCAGCAGCCAAACGACAGTAAAGGATCGCTACGAGCAGTACTTC.